These 5 T cell receptor beta chains share one sample of origin, sequenced in a study of T cells in Graves' hyperthyroidism and ophthalmopathy (dated by TCRdb to between 2019 and 2020). The method was multiplex PCR. The reads were generated on an Illumina HiSeq 2000. TCR beta CDR3 regions were amplified from RNA transcripts. A first-round RT-PCR of the TCR CDR3 used the HTBI primer set with the Qiagen OneStep RT-PCR kit. Clones were called with MiXCR by TCRdb after fastp trimmed the public reads at Q25, and only in-frame beta chains were retained. CDR3 protein sequences are deduplicated, and each keeps its most common genes and DNA. The sample table shows hundreds of thousands of distinct CDR3 sequences, and about a sixth are seen once. The top ten constitute 7.5% to 9% of the sample. Sequenced input: blood. These receptors all come from a woman between 18 and 30 years old with Graves' hyperthyroidism.

This clonotype occurred many times. The rearrangement uses TRBV12-3 or TRBV12-4 and TRBJ2-1; 9 positions match TRBD2. The CDR3 contains 17 residues. V trimming: 4 bases; J trimming: 2 bases; junction bases outside the gene matches: 9. CDR3 sequence reads: CASSSGTSSGAYNEQFF. Written as DNA, the CDR3 is TGTGCCAGCAGTTCGGGGACCTCTAGCGGGGCCTACAATGAGCAGTTCTTC.

This clonotype was seen a few times. This chain links TRBV4-1 with TRBJ2-4, with D maybe TRBD2 (5 bases). V was clipped by 4 bases and J by 7 bases, with 11 bases between them. From germline, CDR1 is MGHRA and CDR2 YSYEKL. The CDR3 has 13 amino acids. CDR3 bases: TGCGCCAGCAGCCTGCGAGGGTCGAACATTCAGTACTTC. Its protein product is CASSLRGSNIQYF.

The gene calls are TRBV5-1 and TRBJ2-2, with TRBD2 as a possible D gene (6 bases). The germline V gene encodes CDR1 SGHRS and CDR2 YFSETQ. V lost 1 base and J 5 bases, leaving 9 bases between the germline ends. This CDR3 has 14 residues. CDR3 region: CASSLTGETGELFF. CDR3 coding DNA: TGCGCCAGCAGCTTGACGGGGGAAACCGGGGAGCTGTTTTTT.

V gene TRBV10-2 combines with J gene TRBJ2-7; D is undetermined. The V gene's germline CDR1 is WSHSY and CDR2 SAAADI. Trimming took off 7 bases at V and 4 bases at J, with 5 bases between the two ends. This CDR3 has 10 residues. The DNA of the CDR3 is TGCGCCAGCAAACGTTACGAGCAGTACTTC. Encoded protein: CASKRYEQYF.

This clonotype was recorded at least ten times. This chain links TRBV6-1 with TRBJ1-1; D call uncertain. The CDR3 totals 13 residues. V was pared by 6 bases and J by 3 bases, with 11 bases between. The germline V gene encodes CDR1 MNHNS and CDR2 SASEGT. Here the CDR3 DNA reads TGTGCCAGCAGGCTCGACGGGGACACTGAAGCTTTCTTT. As protein: CASRLDGDTEAFF.